The rows below give T cell receptor beta chains drawn from one sample of a study of blood T cell repertoires in COVID-19. Using immunoSEQ multiplex PCR, the repertoire was profiled, and TCRdb retains in-frame clones only, with some absent. This sample has roughly 360,000 clones, with approximately 88% found just once. The sample consisted of PBMCs or T cells enriched from blood (not recorded which). The receptors originated from a woman aged 25 to 39 with acute COVID-19. The CDR3 runs from the conserved cysteine through the conserved F or W. The D gene is left open where the match is weak. Size is stated for part of the rows, as once, few or many counts, or as a class when the clone is expanded.

V gene	clone size	J gene	D gene	CDR3 DNA	CDR3 protein
TRBV5-6	NA	TRBJ2-6	TRBD1	TGTGCCAGCAGCTCAGTCCGGGACAGCCTTTTAGGGGCCAACGTCCTGACTTTC	CASSSVRDSLLGANVLTF
TRBV9	NA	TRBJ2-3	NA	TGTGCCAGCAGCGTACTAATAGCGGGCACAGATACGCAGTATTTT	CASSVLIAGTDTQYF
TRBV4-1	once	TRBJ1-3	NA	TGCGCCAGCAGCCTGGAGGGTCAGCCTGGAAACACCATATATTTT	CASSLEGQPGNTIYF
TRBV28	NA	TRBJ2-1	TRBD2	TGTGCCAGCAGTTTCGCGGGGGGCGCCGTCAATGAGCAGTTCTTC	CASSFAGGAVNEQFF
TRBV7-3	few	TRBJ1-6	NA	TGTGCCAGCAGCTTAAACATCGGGGATAATTCACCCCTCCACTTT	CASSLNIGDNSPLHF
TRBV29-1	NA	TRBJ2-7	TRBD1	TGCAGCGTTGTGGACAGGGGGATGGAGTACGAGCAGTACTTC	CSVVDRGMEYEQYF
TRBV23-1	NA	TRBJ1-4	NA	TGCGCCAGCAGTCAACAGGCAGGGCCTGCAACTAATGAAAAACTGTTTTTT	CASSQQAGPATNEKLFF
TRBV7-2	NA	TRBJ1-2	NA	TGTGCCAGCAGCTTAGGAGGTCCTGCTTTCTTC	CASSLGGPAFF
TRBV3-1/TRBV3-2	NA	TRBJ2-1	NA	TGTGCCAGCAGCCAAGTGCCGGGGGGCCTCGATGAGCAGTTCTTC	CASSQVPGGLDEQFF
TRBV28	NA	TRBJ1-2	TRBD1	TGTGCCACAACGGGACAGAGCCTGCCTAACTATGGCTACACCTTC	CATTGQSLPNYGYTF
TRBV7-2	once	TRBJ2-3	NA	TGTGCCAGCAGCTTAGTCTCTACTAGCACAGATACGCAGTATTTT	CASSLVSTSTDTQYF
TRBV23-1	NA	TRBJ1-4	NA	TGCGCCAGCAGTCAATCAGGGGGAACTAATGAAAAACTGTTTTTT	CASSQSGGTNEKLFF
TRBV24-1	NA	TRBJ2-7	TRBD2	TGTGCCACCAGCCAACTAGCGGGGGGCGAGCAGTACTTC	CATSQLAGGEQYF
TRBV2	once	TRBJ2-3	TRBD2	TGTGCCAGCAGTGAAGGGGGACTAGCGGGCCTCACAGATACGCAGTATTTT	CASSEGGLAGLTDTQYF
TRBV2	NA	TRBJ1-3	NA	TGTGCCAGCAGGCGGGGAGAGTCTGGAAACACCATATATTTT	CASRRGESGNTIYF
TRBV18	NA	TRBJ1-1	NA	TGTGCCAGCTCGGAAAGGACAGCGAACACTGAAGCTTTCTTT	CASSERTANTEAFF
TRBV15	NA	TRBJ2-7	TRBD2	TGTGCCACCAGCGGGCGGGTTCAGACTAGCGGTACACTAAGCTCCTACGAGCAGTACTTC	CATSGRVQTSGTLSSYEQYF
TRBV7-9	few	TRBJ1-2	TRBD1	TGTGCCAGCAGCCCCCGGGACAGGAGAGCCCGGTATGGCTACACCTTC	CASSPRDRRARYGYTF
TRBV5-5	few	TRBJ1-1	NA	TGTGCCAGCAGCTTGGGCGGCCCCACTGAAGCTTTCTTT	CASSLGGPTEAFF
TRBV4-1	NA	TRBJ2-2	NA	TGCGCCAGCAGCCGCCGTGACAGGCAGAACACCGGGGAGCTGTTTTTT	CASSRRDRQNTGELFF
TRBV7-3	NA	TRBJ2-7	NA	TGTGCCAGCAGCCCTCCTTGGGAATGGGGGGTCTACTACGAGCAGTACTTC	CASSPPWEWGVYYEQYF
TRBV11-2	NA	TRBJ2-7	NA	TGTGCCAGCAGCTTAGGGTCCGGGACTGTGCCCTACGAGCAGTACTTC	CASSLGSGTVPYEQYF
TRBV9	NA	TRBJ1-5	TRBD1	TGTGCCAGCACCACAGGGGATAGCAATCAGCCCCAGCATTTT	CASTTGDSNQPQHF
TRBV9	NA	TRBJ1-3	TRBD1	TGTGCCAGCAGCGCTCGCGACAGGGCCCTATATTTT	CASSARDRALYF
TRBV29-1	once	TRBJ1-2	NA	TGCAGCGTTGATATCTCCCGGACAGATTATGGCTACACCTTC	CSVDISRTDYGYTF
TRBV6-2/TRBV6-3	NA	TRBJ2-1	NA	TGTGCCAGCAGTTACGAGTCTGGGCTACTGAACAATGAGCAGTTCTTC	CASSYESGLLNNEQFF
TRBV3-1/TRBV3-2	NA	TRBJ1-2	NA	TGTGCCAGTCTAGGGGGTAACTATGGCTACACCTTC	CASLGGNYGYTF
TRBV5-1	NA	TRBJ2-7	NA	TGCGCCAGCAGCTTGGCCCGCGGGATAGGGGATAGCGAGCAGTACTTC	CASSLARGIGDSEQYF
TRBV27	NA	TRBJ2-1	NA	TGTGCCAGTAATCGTCGGAGCTCCTACAATGAGCAGTTCTTC	CASNRRSSYNEQFF